The table lists the clone carrying this T cell receptor beta chain with a count of one. Looked up from germline, CDR1 is SQVTM and CDR2 is ANQGSEA. The CDR3 is 16 amino acids. Trimming removed 2 bases at V and 0 bases at J, with 14 bases between. Original processing notes: Reference gene primers were amplified, and this amplification served to estimate nucleated cell counts. Produced via immunoSEQ multiplex PCR; TCRdb's table is partial and in-frame only. V, J and clone size were drawn from that table, and D and trimming were deduced from the DNA. The sample includes about 150,000 clones, over 70% of them seen just once. The data originate from a study of blood T cell repertoires in COVID-19. The wider study: Italy, Spain and the United States were the sources of the convalescent and acute COVID-19 samples. In each case, the material was cDNA or gDNA derived from T cells, B-cell-depleted T cells, or PBMCs.

Sequenced material: peripheral blood. The receptor's source is a man at least 80 years old with acute or convalescent COVID-19. J is TRBJ2-1 and V is TRBV29-1; D gene uncertain. The CDR3 reads CSVEPSSQSSYNEQFF. The CDR3 nucleotides are TGCAGCGTTGAACCGTCCTCACAGAGCTCCTACAATGAGCAGTTCTTC.